This TCR beta chain was captured in a study of beta chain features in type 1 diabetes. Study context: Researchers looked at approximately 110,000,000 sorted cells across all samples.

This clone was picked up many times. Its target is unknown. V dropped 6 bases and J dropped 6 bases, with 13 bases sitting between them. The CDR3 has 12 residues. Germline V gene lookup returns CDR1 SQVTM and CDR2 ANQGSEA. General study results and limits: Among all four CD4+ subsets, Type 1 diabetes patients had TCRB CDR3s that were moderately but significantly shorter.

On average, the one heparinised blood draw given by each donor was around 110 mL. A CD45RO/CCR7/CD25/CD127/CD95/CD27 panel sorted naive, central memory, regulatory and stem cell-like memory CD4+ cells. Isolated RNA was reverse transcribed in full, so expressed TCRB transcripts were sequenced. Naive, central memory and regulatory T cell samples came to a mean of approximately 3.57 million reads. Assay: immunoSEQ multiplex PCR; the TCRdb copy retains only in-frame clones and omits some. The sample yields roughly 150,000 clones, almost 8% seen once. The chain joins TRBV29-1 to TRBJ2-3, with D uncertain. Sample: central memory CD4+ T cells from blood. The sequence was collected from a man younger than 35 with type 1 diabetes. CDR3 protein: CSVATPGDTQYF. CDR3 nucleotides: TGCAGCGTCGCCACTCCCGGGGATACGCAGTATTTT.